This T cell receptor beta chain was recovered during a study of T cells in Graves' hyperthyroidism and ophthalmopathy. General observations from the study: A model of 13 V-J features distinguished ophthalmopathy from stable hyperthyroidism. The majority of expanded thyroid clonotypes above 0.001 also appeared in blood.

Germline V lookup: CDR1 DFQATT, CDR2 SNEGSKA (reference sequence). The CDR3 spans 15 residues. Trimming shortened V by 6 bases and J by 2 bases, and 17 bases separated the two germline ends. Amplified regions were TCR beta CDR3 sequences from RNA transcripts. RT-PCR in the first round (using the HTBI primer set) targeted the TCR CDR3. MiXCR, applied by TCRdb to the multiplex PCR reads, yields one record per CDR3 protein. Found here are around 400,000 distinct CDR3 sequences, approximately 15% of them singletons; the top ten hold about 30%. With a duration under 2 months, the hyperthyroidism was newly diagnosed in patients aged 18 to 65. The blood sample dates from first hyperthyroidism diagnosis, preceding any ophthalmopathy symptoms. This clonotype was observed at least ten times. Its antigen is unknown.

This chain connects TRBV20-1 to TRBJ1-5; weak D call: TRBD1 (6 bases). Sequencing was carried out using blood. This receptor was identified in a woman aged 18-29 years with Graves' hyperthyroidism that later progressed to Graves' ophthalmopathy. The CDR3 here is CSATKQGGGNQPQHF. CDR3 DNA: TGCAGTGCCACGAAACAGGGAGGGGGCAATCAGCCCCAGCATTTT.